This TCR beta chain was observed in a study of T cell responses to AZD1222 COVID-19 vaccine. Whole-study findings and limits: Mapped onto spike, vaccine-associated CD4 TCRs spanned it and were dominant at 160-218 and 743-854.

Clones were read by immunoSEQ multiplex PCR, and TCRdb kept only the in-frame ones, dropping some. Among more than 100,000 clones listed, approximately 88% were seen once. Per the germline V gene, CDR1 is SGHRS and CDR2 is YFSETQ. This CDR3 region has 14 residues. The V gene lost 1 base and the J gene lost 6 bases, with 8 bases spanning the gap. About this clone itself: Its specificity is not known.

This chain uses TRBV5-1 with TRBJ1-6; unclear D gene. The origin of this receptor is an adult in good health. Sample: peripheral blood, taken on day 0 of AZD1222 vaccination. CDR3 sequence: CASSLSRANSPLHF. CDR3 sequence (DNA): TGCGCCAGCAGCTTGTCCCGGGCTAATTCACCCCTCCACTTT. Full variable domain (outside the CDR3, taken from reference TRBV5-1 and TRBJ1-6): KAGVTQTPRYLIKTRGQQVTLSCSPISGHRSVSWYQQTPGQGLQFLFEYFSETQRNKGNFPGRFSGRQFSNSRSEMNVSTLELGDSALYLCASSLSRANSPLHFGNGTRLTVT.